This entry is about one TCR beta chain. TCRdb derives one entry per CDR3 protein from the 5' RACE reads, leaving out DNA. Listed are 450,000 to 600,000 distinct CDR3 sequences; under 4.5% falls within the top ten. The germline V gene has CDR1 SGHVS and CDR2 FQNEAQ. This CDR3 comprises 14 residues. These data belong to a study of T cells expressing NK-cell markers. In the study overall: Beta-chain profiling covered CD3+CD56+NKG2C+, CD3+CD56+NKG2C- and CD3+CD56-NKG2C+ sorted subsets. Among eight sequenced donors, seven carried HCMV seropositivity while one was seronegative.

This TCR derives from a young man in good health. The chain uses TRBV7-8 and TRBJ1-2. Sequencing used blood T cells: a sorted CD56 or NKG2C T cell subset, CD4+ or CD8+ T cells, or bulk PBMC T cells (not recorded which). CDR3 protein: CASSLGLITYGYTF.